The 27 T cell receptor beta chains below come from one sample, sequenced in a study of T-cell memory formation after mild COVID-19. TCRdb ran MiXCR on the 5' RACE reads and lists one entry per CDR3 protein. The table has almost 550,000 distinct CDR3 sequences, about a fifth seen once. The sequencing sample was made of PBMCs or a T cell subset sorted from them (not recorded which). These receptors all come from an adult woman who had mild COVID-19 (a few samples of this study predate the infection). Cell type and time point are not known.

The gene calls are TRBV6-4 and TRBJ2-1, with 7 nucleotides matching TRBD2. The CDR3 is made up of 17 amino acids. Germline CDR1 MRHNA, CDR2 SNTAGT. V lost 6 bases and J lost 1; bases outside the gene matches: 12. CDR3 DNA sequence: TGTGCCAGCAGCAAAAGACCCTTAGCGGGTTCCTACAATGAGCAGTTCTTC. Translated: CASSKRPLAGSYNEQFF.

This chain links TRBV11-2 with TRBJ2-3; D is uncertain. Germline lookup yields CDR1 SGHAT and CDR2 FQNNGV. Trimming removed 1 base from V and 2 bases from J, with 16 bases in between. This CDR3 comprises 17 residues. The CDR3 bases are TGTGCCAGCAGCTTAGGTGGCCCTGTTAGCCACACAGATACGCAGTATTTT. The encoded protein is CASSLGGPVSHTDTQYF.

The J gene is TRBJ2-1, the V gene TRBV5-6, with unresolved D. The CDR3 is made up of 14 amino acids. Trimming removed 0 bases at V and 10 bases at J, with 14 bases between. The germline V gene has CDR1 SGHDT and CDR2 YYEEEE. CDR3 DNA: TGTGCCAGCAGCTTGGGACACCGGAGTTTGGAGCAGTTCTTC. Its translation is CASSLGHRSLEQFF. The complete variable domain, with remaining parts taken from reference TRBV5-6 and TRBJ2-1, reads DAGVTQSPTHLIKTRGQQVTLRCSPKSGHDTVSWYQQALGQGPQFIFQYYEEEERQRGNFPDRFSGHQFPNYSSELNVNALLLGDSALYLCASSLGHRSLEQFFGPGTRLTVL.

The rearrangement uses TRBV6-5 and TRBJ1-5; TRBD1 might be the D (5 bases). Germline V gene data show CDR1 as MNHEY and CDR2 as SVGAGI. CDR3 length: 13 residues. The ends were cut back, 6 bases at V and 6 bases at J, with 12 bases in the middle. The CDR3 nucleotides are TGTGCCAGCAGGGGGACCTCAGGTCAGCCCCAGCATTTT. Translation gives CASRGTSGQPQHF.

V and J are TRBV20-1 and TRBJ1-5; no definite D call. The germline V gene has CDR1 DFQATT and CDR2 SNEGSKA (reference sequence). The CDR3 has 15 residues. The V end was cut by 1 base, the J end by 5 bases, with 15 bases between. This chain's CDR3 is CSARALLREDQPQHF. CDR3 coding DNA: TGCAGTGCTAGAGCCCTCCTCCGGGAGGATCAGCCCCAGCATTTT.

This chain links TRBV6-6 with TRBJ1-5, with D possibly being TRBD1 (5 bases). V lost 2 bases and J 4 bases, leaving 15 bases between the germline ends. Germline V gene data show CDR1 as MNHNY and CDR2 as SVGAGI (reference sequence). The CDR3 consists of 16 residues. The CDR3 reads CASSYLGPPQNQPQHF. In DNA, the CDR3 is TGTGCCAGCAGTTACCTGGGACCGCCCCAAAATCAGCCCCAGCATTTT.

This clonotype has just a few counts. The rearrangement links TRBV18 to TRBJ1-5; a possible D gene is TRBD1 (6 bases). The CDR3 has 14 amino acids. Trimming removed 5 bases from V and 2 bases from J, with 10 bases in between. The germline V gene has CDR1 KGHSH and CDR2 LQKENI. The chain's CDR3 is CASSTTGRNQPQHF. The CDR3 DNA sequence: TGTGCCAGCTCAACGACAGGTCGCAATCAGCCCCAGCATTTT.

This clonotype was seen more than once but under ten times. The genes are TRBV9 and TRBJ2-3; 8 nucleotides line up with TRBD2. Unmatched junction bases numbered 12, after V lost 0 bases and J lost 3 bases. This CDR3 comprises 18 residues. The germline V gene has CDR1 SGDLS and CDR2 YYNGEE. DNA for the CDR3: TGTGCCAGCAGCGTAGCTACCTCCGGTGGCGGGAGGACAGATACGCAGTATTTT. Its translation is CASSVATSGGGRTDTQYF. Complete variable domain (other parts from reference TRBV9 and TRBJ2-3): DSGVTQTPKHLITATGQRVTLRCSPRSGDLSVYWYQQSLDQGLQFLIQYYNGEERAKGNILERFSAQQFPDLHSELNLSSLELGDSALYFCASSVATSGGGRTDTQYFGPGTRLTVL.

The chain uses TRBV20-1 and TRBJ1-1; TRBD1 is a possible D gene (5 bases). V lost 6 bases, J lost 7 bases, and 18 bases lay in between. This CDR3 comprises 13 residues. Germline V lookup: CDR1 DFQATT, CDR2 SNEGSKA (reference sequence). The CDR3 is CSAGDGRSIEAFF. In nucleotides, the CDR3 is TGCAGTGCCGGGGACGGGAGATCCATTGAAGCTTTCTTT.

This clonotype was found a few times. This sequence joins TRBV20-1 and TRBJ1-3; a weak D match, TRBD1 (6 bases). Germline-derived CDR1 and CDR2 are DFQATT and SNEGSKA (reference sequence). The length of the CDR3 is 15 residues. Trimming removed 0 bases at V and 0 bases at J, with 9 bases between. CDR3 in DNA: TGCAGTGCTAGAGAATCGGGGGCCTCTGGAAACACCATATATTTT. This encodes CSARESGASGNTIYF.

The chain carries TRBV7-9 and TRBJ2-5, with D perhaps matching TRBD1 or TRBD2 (6 bases each). V shed 5 bases and J shed 1 base, with 17 bases lying between them. Germline V gene lookup returns CDR1 SEHNR and CDR2 FQNEAQ (reference sequence). The CDR3 spans 16 residues. As DNA, the CDR3 is TGTGCCAGCAGCCCCCCTTTCAGGGGAGGCCAAGAGACCCAGTACTTC. Protein sequence: CASSPPFRGGQETQYF. The complete variable domain, with remaining parts taken from reference TRBV7-9 and TRBJ2-5, reads DTGVSQNPRHKITKRGQNVTFRCDPISEHNRLYWYRQTLGQGPEFLTYFQNEAQLEKSRLLSDRFSAERPKGSFSTLEIQRTEQGDSAMYLCASSPPFRGGQETQYFGPGTRLLVL.

This clonotype was seen more than once but under ten times. The rearrangement links TRBV5-1 to TRBJ1-3; unclear D gene. CDR1 is SGHRS, CDR2 YFSETQ, per germline. Trimming took 2 bases from V and 2 from J, leaving 8 bases between them. The CDR3 loop spans 14 amino acids. CDR3 sequence: CASSFGQTGNTIYF. As DNA, the CDR3 is TGCGCCAGCAGCTTTGGGCAGACTGGAAACACCATATATTTT.

The rearrangement links TRBV7-9 to TRBJ2-3; TRBD1 or TRBD2 may be the D gene (6 bases each). The CDR3 covers 13 residues. V lost 3 bases, J lost 6 bases, and 10 bases lay in between. Germline V CDR1 and CDR2: SEHNR, FQNEAQ (reference sequence). CDR3: CASSFGGWDTQYF. Here the CDR3 DNA reads TGTGCCAGCAGCTTCGGGGGCTGGGATACGCAGTATTTT.

This clonotype was recorded at least ten times. The chain links TRBV4-2 to TRBJ2-2; 10 bases align to TRBD1. Germline CDR1 reads LGHNA; CDR2 reads YNFKEQ. CDR3 length: 16 amino acids. The trim removed 4 bases at V and 4 bases at J, leaving 6 bases unmatched. The CDR3 region is CASSRRQGASTGELFF. For the CDR3, the DNA is TGTGCCAGCAGCCGAAGACAGGGGGCTTCCACCGGGGAGCTGTTTTTT.

The chain carries TRBV6-6 and TRBJ2-7; D is uncertain. V shed 0 bases and J shed 1 base, with 10 bases lying between them. The CDR3 is 15 amino acids. CDR1 and CDR2 from the germline V gene are MNHNY and SVGAGI (reference sequence). For the CDR3, the DNA is TGTGCCAGCAGTTACTCCGTGACGCCATCCTACGAGCAGTACTTC. Protein sequence: CASSYSVTPSYEQYF.

The chain joins TRBV10-3 to TRBJ1-5, with 7 nucleotides matching TRBD1. The germline CDR1 and CDR2 sequences are ENHRY and SYGVKD. CDR3 size: 13 residues. J lost 7 bases, V lost 6 bases, and 6 bases had no gene match. As DNA, the CDR3 is TGTGCCATCAGCGGTGACAGGGCCCAGCCCCAGCATTTT. It yields the protein CAISGDRAQPQHF.

The gene calls are TRBV7-3 and TRBJ2-7, with D perhaps matching TRBD1 (5 bases). CDR1 and CDR2 (germline): SGHTA, FQGTGA. The CDR3 totals 15 residues. Trimming removed 4 bases at V and 4 bases at J, with 17 bases between. The CDR3 DNA reads TGTGCCAGCAGCTCAGAAGACAGTCCTCGTTACGAGCAGTACTTC. Protein product: CASSSEDSPRYEQYF.

The V gene is TRBV6-2 or TRBV6-3, the J gene TRBJ2-2; TRBD2 might be the D (5 bases). This CDR3 contains 13 residues. V shed 7 bases and J shed 3 bases, with 9 bases lying between them. Germline CDR1 is MNHEY and CDR2 is SVGEGT. The CDR3 DNA is TGTGCCAGCAACGAGAGGGACACCGGGGAGCTGTTTTTT. Translated: CASNERDTGELFF.

This clonotype was counted many times. The V and J genes are TRBV11-3 and TRBJ2-1; 13 nucleotides align to TRBD2. CDR3 length: 17 residues. The trim removed 5 bases at V and 3 bases at J, leaving 7 bases unmatched. The germline V gene encodes CDR1 SGHNT and CDR2 YENEEA. CDR3: CASSLGLAGVDYNEQFF. The CDR3 coding sequence is TGTGCCAGCAGCCTCGGACTAGCGGGAGTGGACTACAATGAGCAGTTCTTC. Supplemented by reference TRBV11-3 and TRBJ2-1, the full variable domain reads EAGVVQSPRYKIIEKKQPVAFWCNPISGHNTLYWYLQNLGQGPELLIRYENEEAVDDSQLPKDRFSAERLKGVDSTLKIQPAELGDSAVYLCASSLGLAGVDYNEQFFGPGTRLTVL.

This clonotype was observed at least ten times. The rearrangement uses TRBV6-2 or TRBV6-3 and TRBJ2-1, with 7 bases that match TRBD1. V dropped 6 bases and J dropped 2; count of bases not matched to a gene: 19. CDR1 and CDR2 from the germline V gene are MNHEY and SVGEGT. CDR3 length equals 19 residues. The CDR3 DNA sequence: TGTGCCAGCAGCTATGCCCAGCGGACAGGCCCCTCAACCTACAATGAGCAGTTCTTC. Amino acids: CASSYAQRTGPSTYNEQFF.

This clonotype was picked up a small number of times. This chain connects TRBV10-3 to TRBJ2-2; TRBD2 is a possible D gene (7 bases). Germline CDR1 is ENHRY and CDR2 is SYGVKD. The V end lost 3 bases, the J end lost 4 bases, and 15 bases lay between the germline ends. This CDR3 is built from 16 residues. As DNA, the CDR3 is TGTGCCATCAGTGACTGGGGGGGCTTCAGCACCGGGGAGCTGTTTTTT. Amino acid sequence: CAISDWGGFSTGELFF.

The chain combines TRBV7-2 with TRBJ2-7, with D unclear. The germline V gene encodes CDR1 SGHTA and CDR2 FQGNSA. The CDR3 runs to 12 residues. Trimming left V 5 bases short and J 4 bases short, with 9 bases between. The CDR3 DNA reads TGTGCCAGCAGCCCAAGGACGTACGAGCAGTACTTC. As protein: CASSPRTYEQYF.

The V and J genes are TRBV27 and TRBJ2-5; either TRBD1 or TRBD2 may fit D (6 bases each). The ends were cut back, 6 bases at V and 5 bases at J, with 19 bases in the middle. The germline CDR1 and CDR2 sequences are MNHEY and SMNVEV (reference sequence). The CDR3 sequence is 15 residues long. The CDR3 DNA reads TGTGCCAGCAGCCGACTGGAGGGGGTAGGGGAGACCCAGTACTTC. Protein sequence: CASSRLEGVGETQYF.

This sequence joins TRBV6-1 and TRBJ1-1; 10 bases line up with TRBD1. The J segment lost 5 bases and the V segment lost 3 bases, leaving 12 bases of the junction unmatched. Germline V gives CDR1 MNHNS, CDR2 SASEGT. CDR3 length equals 17 residues. CDR3: CASSENLGQGGRTEAFF. As DNA, the CDR3 is TGTGCCAGCAGTGAGAACCTAGGACAGGGGGGGCGAACTGAAGCTTTCTTT.

Only a few counts were recorded for this clonotype. The chain employs TRBV20-1 and TRBJ2-1; D may match TRBD1 or TRBD2 (6 bases each). This CDR3 has 13 amino acids. Per the germline V gene, CDR1 is DFQATT and CDR2 is SNEGSKA (reference sequence). The V end was cut by 3 bases, the J end by 5 bases, with 11 bases between. CDR3 nucleotide sequence: TGCAGTGCTAGTACGGGGGCCAACAATGAGCAGTTCTTC. It encodes CSASTGANNEQFF.

This clonotype has just a few counts. The chain uses TRBV15 and TRBJ2-3, with 7 bases fitting TRBD1. Germline V gene sequence: CDR1 LNHNV, CDR2 YYDKDF (reference sequence). The CDR3 spans 16 residues. V dropped 4 bases and J dropped 2; count of bases not matched to a gene: 9. The CDR3 sequence is CATSTRRRGNTDTQYF. The CDR3 coding sequence is TGTGCCACCAGCACGCGACGCAGGGGGAACACAGATACGCAGTATTTT.

This clonotype showed up just a few times. The chain has TRBV12-3 or TRBV12-4 and TRBJ1-1; weak D call: TRBD1 (5 bases). V was clipped by 0 bases and J by 8 bases, with 16 bases between them. The CDR3 loop spans 15 amino acids. Here the CDR3 DNA reads TGTGCCAGCAGTTTAGCCACCCCGGGGGAGCGAGAAGCTTTCTTT. Residues: CASSLATPGEREAFF.